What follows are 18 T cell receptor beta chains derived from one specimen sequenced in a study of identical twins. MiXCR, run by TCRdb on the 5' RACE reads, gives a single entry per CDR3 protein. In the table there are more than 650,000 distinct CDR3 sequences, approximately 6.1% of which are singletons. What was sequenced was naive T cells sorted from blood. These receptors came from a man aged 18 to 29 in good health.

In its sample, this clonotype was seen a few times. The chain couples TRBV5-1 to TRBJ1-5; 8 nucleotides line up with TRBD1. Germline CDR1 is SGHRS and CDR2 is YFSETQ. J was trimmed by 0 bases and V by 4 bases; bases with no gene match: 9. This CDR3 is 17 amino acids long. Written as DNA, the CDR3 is TGCGCCAGCAGCCCAGGTCAGGGGGCCTATAGCAATCAGCCCCAGCATTTT. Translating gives CASSPGQGAYSNQPQHF.

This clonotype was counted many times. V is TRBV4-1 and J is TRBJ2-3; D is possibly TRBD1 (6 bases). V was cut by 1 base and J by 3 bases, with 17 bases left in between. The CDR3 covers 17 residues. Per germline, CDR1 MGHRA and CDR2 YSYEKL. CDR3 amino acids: CASSQGVGTGSTDTQYF. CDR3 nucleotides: TGCGCCAGCAGCCAAGGGGTAGGAACAGGGTCTACAGATACGCAGTATTTT.

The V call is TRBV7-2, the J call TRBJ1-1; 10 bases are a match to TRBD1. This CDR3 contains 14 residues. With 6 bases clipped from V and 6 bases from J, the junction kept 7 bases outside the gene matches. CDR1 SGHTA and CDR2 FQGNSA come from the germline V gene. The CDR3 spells CASRGQGSASEAFF. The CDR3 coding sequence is TGTGCCAGCAGGGGACAGGGGAGCGCTTCTGAAGCTTTCTTT.

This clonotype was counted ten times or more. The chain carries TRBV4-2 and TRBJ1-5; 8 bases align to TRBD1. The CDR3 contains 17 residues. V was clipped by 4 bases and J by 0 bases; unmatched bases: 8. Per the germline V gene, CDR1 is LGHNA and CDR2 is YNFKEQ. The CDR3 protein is CASSPVGQDLSNQPQHF. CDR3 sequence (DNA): TGTGCCAGCAGCCCTGTGGGACAGGATCTTAGCAATCAGCCCCAGCATTTT.

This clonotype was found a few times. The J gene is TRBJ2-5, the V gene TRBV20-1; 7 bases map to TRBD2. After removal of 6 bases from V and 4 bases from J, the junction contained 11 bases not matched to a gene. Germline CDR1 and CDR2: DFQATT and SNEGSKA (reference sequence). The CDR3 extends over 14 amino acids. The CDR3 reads CSAEAGSVRETQYF. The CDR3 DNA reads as TGCAGTGCCGAAGCGGGAAGTGTTAGAGAGACCCAGTACTTC.

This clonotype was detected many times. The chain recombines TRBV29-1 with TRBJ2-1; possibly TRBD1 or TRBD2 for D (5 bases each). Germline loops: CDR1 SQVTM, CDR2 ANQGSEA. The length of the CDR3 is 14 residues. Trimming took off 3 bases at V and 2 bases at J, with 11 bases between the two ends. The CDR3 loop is CSVEGELAYNEQFF. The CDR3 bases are TGCAGCGTTGAGGGGGAGTTGGCCTACAATGAGCAGTTCTTC.

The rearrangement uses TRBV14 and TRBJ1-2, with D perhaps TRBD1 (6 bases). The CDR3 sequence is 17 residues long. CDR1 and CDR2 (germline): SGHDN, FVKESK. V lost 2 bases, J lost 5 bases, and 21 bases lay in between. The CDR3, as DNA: TGTGCCAGCAGCCAAAAATGGGGATACAGGGATTTTTATGGCTACACCTTC. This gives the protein CASSQKWGYRDFYGYTF.

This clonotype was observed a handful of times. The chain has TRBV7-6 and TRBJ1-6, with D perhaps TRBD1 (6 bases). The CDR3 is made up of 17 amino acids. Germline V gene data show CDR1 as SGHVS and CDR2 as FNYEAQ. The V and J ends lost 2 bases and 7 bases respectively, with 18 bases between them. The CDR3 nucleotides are TGTGCCAGCAGCTTAAGATTACAGGGACGAGTGAATTCACCCCTCCACTTT. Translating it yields CASSLRLQGRVNSPLHF.

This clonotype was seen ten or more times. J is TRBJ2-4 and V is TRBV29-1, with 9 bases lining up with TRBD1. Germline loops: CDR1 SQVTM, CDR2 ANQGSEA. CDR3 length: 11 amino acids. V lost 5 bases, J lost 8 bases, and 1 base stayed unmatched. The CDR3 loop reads CSVRTGDIQYF. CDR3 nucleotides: TGCAGCGTTAGGACAGGGGACATTCAGTACTTC.

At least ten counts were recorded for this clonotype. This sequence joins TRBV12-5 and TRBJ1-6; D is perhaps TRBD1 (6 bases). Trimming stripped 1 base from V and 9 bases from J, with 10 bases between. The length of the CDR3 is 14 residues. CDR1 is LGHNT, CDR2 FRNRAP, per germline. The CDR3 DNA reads TGTGCTAGTGGTTTGGACAGGGAAAGTTCACCCCTCCACTTT. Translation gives CASGLDRESSPLHF.

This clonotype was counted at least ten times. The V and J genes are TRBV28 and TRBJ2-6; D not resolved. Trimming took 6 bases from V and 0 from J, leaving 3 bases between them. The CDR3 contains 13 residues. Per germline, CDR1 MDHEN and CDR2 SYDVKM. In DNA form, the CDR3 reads TGTGCCAGCAGGACCTCTGGGGCCAACGTCCTGACTTTC. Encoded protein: CASRTSGANVLTF.

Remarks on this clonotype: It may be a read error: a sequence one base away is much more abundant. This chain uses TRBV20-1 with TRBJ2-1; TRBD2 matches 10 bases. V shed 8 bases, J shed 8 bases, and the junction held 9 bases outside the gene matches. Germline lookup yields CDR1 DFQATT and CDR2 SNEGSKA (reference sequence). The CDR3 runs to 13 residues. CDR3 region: CSPPTGTSDEQFF. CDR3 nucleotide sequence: TGCAGTCCCCCAACCGGGACTAGCGATGAGCAGTTCTTC.

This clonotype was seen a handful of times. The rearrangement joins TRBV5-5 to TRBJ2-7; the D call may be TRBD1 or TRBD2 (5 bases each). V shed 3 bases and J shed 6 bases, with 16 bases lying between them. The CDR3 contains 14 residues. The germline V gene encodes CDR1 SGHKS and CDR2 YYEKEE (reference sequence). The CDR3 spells CASSSGTVRSEQYF. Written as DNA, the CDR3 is TGTGCCAGCAGCTCAGGGACGGTGCGTAGCGAGCAGTACTTC.

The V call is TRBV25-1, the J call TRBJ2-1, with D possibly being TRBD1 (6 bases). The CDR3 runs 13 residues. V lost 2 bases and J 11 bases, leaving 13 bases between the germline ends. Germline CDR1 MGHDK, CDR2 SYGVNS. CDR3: CASSEQGNRKQFF. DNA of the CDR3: TGTGCCAGCAGTGAACAGGGGAATAGGAAGCAGTTCTTC.

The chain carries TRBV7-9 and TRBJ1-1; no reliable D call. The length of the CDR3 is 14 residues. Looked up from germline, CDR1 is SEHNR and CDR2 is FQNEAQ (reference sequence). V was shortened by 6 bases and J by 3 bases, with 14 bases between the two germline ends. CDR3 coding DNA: TGTGCCAGCAGTCCCCGGGAAGAGGACACTGAAGCTTTCTTT. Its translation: CASSPREEDTEAFF. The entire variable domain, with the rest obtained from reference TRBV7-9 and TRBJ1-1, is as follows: DTGVSQNPRHKITKRGQNVTFRCDPISEHNRLYWYRQTLGQGPEFLTYFQNEAQLEKSRLLSDRFSAERPKGSFSTLEIQRTEQGDSAMYLCASSPREEDTEAFFGQGTRLTVV.

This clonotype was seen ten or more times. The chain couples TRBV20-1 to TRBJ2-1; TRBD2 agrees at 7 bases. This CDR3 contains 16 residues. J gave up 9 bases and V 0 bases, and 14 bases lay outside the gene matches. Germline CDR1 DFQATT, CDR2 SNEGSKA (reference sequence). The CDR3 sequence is CSARDPETRDYSEQFF. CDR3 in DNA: TGCAGTGCTAGAGATCCAGAGACAAGGGACTACTCTGAGCAGTTCTTC.

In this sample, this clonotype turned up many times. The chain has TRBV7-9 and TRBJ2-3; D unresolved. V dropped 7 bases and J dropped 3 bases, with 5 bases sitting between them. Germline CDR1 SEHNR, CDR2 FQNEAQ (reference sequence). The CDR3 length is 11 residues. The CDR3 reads CASTETDTQYF. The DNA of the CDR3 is TGTGCCAGCACTGAGACAGATACGCAGTATTTT.

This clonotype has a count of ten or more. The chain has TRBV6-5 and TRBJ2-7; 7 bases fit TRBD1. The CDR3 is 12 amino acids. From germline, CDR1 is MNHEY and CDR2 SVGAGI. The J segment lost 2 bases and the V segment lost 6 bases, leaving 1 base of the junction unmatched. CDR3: CASSRGTYEQYV. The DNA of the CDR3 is TGTGCCAGCAGCAGGGGGACCTACGAGCAGTACGTC.